This T cell receptor (beta chain) appears in the sequencing data of a study of blood T cell repertoires in COVID-19. Study as a whole: The United States, Italy and Spain provided the acute and convalescent COVID-19 samples. The analysed material was cDNA or gDNA that came from T cells, B-cell-depleted T cells, or PBMCs.

The Seattle patients, enrolled during active infection, were followed longitudinally. CDR1 is SGHAT, CDR2 FQNNGV, per germline. The CDR3 runs to 15 residues. With 0 bases clipped from V and 7 bases from J, the junction kept 6 bases outside the gene matches. Under the authors' procedure: Amplification from reference gene primers served as the basis for estimated nucleated cell counts. The assay was immunoSEQ multiplex PCR, and TCRdb's table has in-frame clones only and misses some. D and trimming come from the DNA, and the V and J calls and clone size come from that table. Of 95,000 or so clones in the sample, more than 80% were seen once.

The receptor was isolated from an elderly man with COVID-19, enrolled during active disease. Sequenced: peripheral blood. The gene calls are TRBV11-2 and TRBJ1-1, with 9 bases fitting TRBD1. CDR3 protein: CASSLEGDRAREAFF. The CDR3, as DNA: TGTGCCAGCAGCTTAGAGGGGGACAGGGCGCGTGAAGCTTTCTTT.